These 8 T cell receptor beta chains share one sample of origin, sequenced in a study of T cell responses to AZD1222 COVID-19 vaccine. Libraries were prepared by immunoSEQ multiplex PCR; TCRdb keeps only in-frame clonotypes and omits some of them. This sample has 90,000 to 120,000 clones, with approximately 86% found just once. Sequenced here: peripheral blood, sampled on day 0 of AZD1222 vaccination. Receptors were obtained from an adult in good health.

The chain recombines TRBV3-1 (or the pseudogene TRBV3-2) with TRBJ2-1; 7 bases match TRBD1. CDR1 and CDR2 (germline): LGHDT, YNNKEL (reference sequence). The CDR3 has 14 residues. Unmatched junction bases numbered 5, after V lost 4 bases and J lost 5 bases. CDR3 coding DNA: TGTGCCAGCAGCCCGAGGGACAGTGACAATGAGCAGTTCTTC. It specifies CASSPRDSDNEQFF.

This chain uses TRBV3-1 (or the pseudogene TRBV3-2) with TRBJ2-6; D is undetermined. Trimming took 0 bases from V and 3 from J, leaving 3 bases between them. The germline CDR1 and CDR2 sequences are LGHDT and YNNKEL (reference sequence). The CDR3 loop spans 14 amino acids. The CDR3 nucleotides read TGTGCCAGCAGCCAAGAACGTGGGGCCAACGTCCTGACTTTC. Translated, it gives CASSQERGANVLTF.

The gene calls are TRBV9 and TRBJ2-2; the D gene is possibly TRBD2 (5 bases). This CDR3 spans 18 amino acids. V gave up 0 bases and J gave up 7 bases, with 22 bases separating them. In germline, CDR1 is SGDLS, CDR2 YYNGEE. CDR3 loop: CASSVAIRRTDFNGELFF. The CDR3 DNA reads as TGTGCCAGCAGCGTAGCTATCCGGAGGACTGACTTTAACGGGGAGCTGTTTTTT.

The gene calls are TRBV27 and TRBJ2-7; 9 nucleotides match TRBD1. Germline CDR1 MNHEY, CDR2 SMNVEV (reference sequence). V shed 5 bases and J 4 bases; nucleotides not matched to a gene: 6. The CDR3 loop spans 14 amino acids. CDR3 in amino acids: CASSPGQGRYEQYF. The CDR3 nucleotides read TGTGCCAGCAGTCCGGGACAGGGCAGGTACGAGCAGTACTTC.

The chain employs TRBV4-1 and TRBJ2-1; TRBD2 is a possible D gene (5 bases). Germline-derived CDR1 and CDR2 are MGHRA and YSYEKL. This CDR3 is 14 amino acids long. The germline V and J ends were trimmed by 0 bases and 8 bases, with 11 bases remaining between them. CDR3 in amino acids: CASSQDSRVHEQFF. The CDR3 bases are TGCGCCAGCAGCCAAGATTCGAGGGTCCATGAGCAGTTCTTC.

This sequence joins TRBV6-6 and TRBJ2-1; a possible D gene is TRBD2 (6 bases). This CDR3 comprises 15 residues. V gave up 6 bases and J gave up 7 bases, with 19 bases separating them. Germline CDR1 reads MNHNY; CDR2 reads SVGAGI (reference sequence). The CDR3 region has the DNA TGTGCCAGCAGCCTCCGGGACTTTTTAGGGAATGAGCAGTTCTTC. Protein sequence: CASSLRDFLGNEQFF.

V is TRBV7-2 and J is TRBJ1-5; no clear D. The CDR3 extends over 13 amino acids. Trimming pared 5 bases from V and 6 bases from J, leaving 11 bases between. CDR1 is SGHTA, CDR2 FQGNSA, per germline. The CDR3 sequence: CASSPALGQPQHF. For the CDR3, the DNA is TGTGCCAGCAGCCCAGCCCTAGGTCAGCCCCAGCATTTT.

The V and J genes are TRBV27 and TRBJ1-3; perhaps TRBD1 as D (6 bases). The germline V and J ends were trimmed by 3 bases and 2 bases, with 14 bases remaining between them. CDR1 is MNHEY, CDR2 SMNVEV, per germline (reference sequence). This CDR3 comprises 16 residues. The CDR3 coding sequence is TGTGCCAGCAGTTTGTTAGGGGGACTGGCTGGAAACACCATATATTTT. This translates into CASSLLGGLAGNTIYF.